This entry lists 29 T cell receptor beta chains sequenced from one sample in a study of PD-L1 blockade in urothelial cancer. Indicated time point: peripheral blood 6 weeks after treatment start. The repertoire was sequenced with immunoSEQ multiplex PCR; TCRdb's copy has only in-frame clones and lacks some. The sample records some 120,000 clones, around 86% being singletons. Sequenced here: PBMCs, sampled around atezolizumab (anti-PD-L1) treatment. The source of these receptors is a man between 50 and 59 years old with urothelial cancer.

This sequence joins TRBV7-9 and TRBJ2-7; D is unresolved. Trimming cost V 0 bases and J 2 bases, with 8 bases left between them. This CDR3 region has 14 residues. The germline CDR1 and CDR2 sequences are SEHNR and FQNEAQ (reference sequence). For the CDR3, the DNA is TGTGCCAGCAGCTTAGCGCTGGCGGCCTACGAGCAGTACTTC. Residues: CASSLALAAYEQYF.

In its sample, this clone was seen once. This chain connects TRBV2 to TRBJ2-5; a weak D match, TRBD1 (6 bases). Germline V gene data show CDR1 as SNHLY and CDR2 as FYNNEI. V gave up 7 bases and J gave up 7 bases, with 22 bases separating them. The CDR3 totals 15 residues. The CDR3 region is CASKNRVDSTGTQYF. Here the CDR3 DNA reads TGTGCCAGCAAGAACAGGGTTGATTCGACTGGGACCCAGTACTTC.

The chain uses TRBV9 and TRBJ1-5; 8 nucleotides match TRBD1. This CDR3 region has 15 residues. CDR1 and CDR2 from the germline V gene are SGDLS and YYNGEE. The V segment lost 4 bases and the J segment 4 bases; nucleotides outside the gene matches: 7. CDR3 DNA: TGTGCCAGCAGCCCGACAGGGGCCAAAAATCAGCCCCAGCATTTT. Amino acids: CASSPTGAKNQPQHF. The full variable domain, completed using reference TRBV9 and TRBJ1-5, is DSGVTQTPKHLITATGQRVTLRCSPRSGDLSVYWYQQSLDQGLQFLIQYYNGEERAKGNILERFSAQQFPDLHSELNLSSLELGDSALYFCASSPTGAKNQPQHFGDGTRLSIL.

The J gene is TRBJ2-7, the V gene TRBV7-9, with D maybe TRBD2 (6 bases). Trimming removed 2 bases at V and 3 bases at J, with 14 bases between. This CDR3 spans 15 amino acids. Germline loops: CDR1 SEHNR, CDR2 FQNEAQ (reference sequence). CDR3 bases: TGTGCCAGCAGCTTACTTAGCGGAGCAAACTACGAGCAGTACTTC. Amino acid sequence: CASSLLSGANYEQYF.

V and J are TRBV5-1 and TRBJ2-5, with TRBD2 matching over 12 bases. The CDR3 sequence is 15 residues long. V shed 4 bases, J shed 5 bases, and the junction held 6 bases outside the gene matches. Germline CDR1 SGHRS, CDR2 YFSETQ. The CDR3 coding sequence is TGCGCCAGCAGCAAGACTAGCGGGAGCACGGAGACCCAGTACTTC. It is translated as CASSKTSGSTETQYF.

V and J are TRBV5-1 and TRBJ1-4, with TRBD1 matching 7 bases. CDR1 is SGHRS, CDR2 YFSETQ, per germline. Trimming removed 4 bases from V and 0 bases from J; junction bases left unmatched: 6. The CDR3 is made up of 16 amino acids. For the CDR3, the DNA is TGCGCCAGCAGCCTCGGGACAGTTGCAACTAATGAAAAACTGTTTTTT. Its protein product is CASSLGTVATNEKLFF. The whole variable domain, remainder taken from reference TRBV5-1 and TRBJ1-4, is KAGVTQTPRYLIKTRGQQVTLSCSPISGHRSVSWYQQTPGQGLQFLFEYFSETQRNKGNFPGRFSGRQFSNSRSEMNVSTLELGDSALYLCASSLGTVATNEKLFFGSGTQLSVL.

The V gene is TRBV23-1, the J gene TRBJ2-1; no firm D call. TRBV23-1 is annotated as an ORF whose role is uncertain. Trimming removed 6 bases at V and 7 bases at J, with 22 bases between. The CDR3 loop spans 16 amino acids. CDR3 sequence: CASRNPGSTRRNEQFF. The DNA for the CDR3 is TGCGCCAGCAGAAATCCCGGGTCCACCCGGCGTAATGAGCAGTTCTTC.

The chain couples TRBV28 to TRBJ1-4; D possibly corresponds to TRBD1 (5 bases). The CDR3 is 15 residues long. Trimming removed 4 bases at V and 3 bases at J, with 12 bases between. CDR1 and CDR2 (germline): MDHEN, SYDVKM. CDR3: CASSSNRQANEKLFF. The CDR3 region has the DNA TGTGCCAGCAGTTCTAACAGGCAGGCTAATGAAAAACTGTTTTTT. Based on the CDR3 plus reference TRBV28 and TRBJ1-4, the full variable domain is DVKVTQSSRYLVKRTGEKVFLECVQDMDHENMFWYRQDPGLGLRLIYFSYDVKMKEKGDIPEGYSVSREKKERFSLILESASTNQTSMYLCASSSNRQANEKLFFGSGTQLSVL.

This chain uses TRBV5-1 with TRBJ2-1; 8 bases map to TRBD1. With V trimmed by 1 base and J by 2 bases, 2 bases remained unmatched. The CDR3 runs to 15 residues. Germline loops: CDR1 SGHRS, CDR2 YFSETQ. The DNA for the CDR3 is TGCGCCAGCAGCTTGAAGACAGGGGCCTACAATGAGCAGTTCTTC. Translation gives CASSLKTGAYNEQFF. The variable domain in full, completed from reference TRBV5-1 and TRBJ2-1, reads KAGVTQTPRYLIKTRGQQVTLSCSPISGHRSVSWYQQTPGQGLQFLFEYFSETQRNKGNFPGRFSGRQFSNSRSEMNVSTLELGDSALYLCASSLKTGAYNEQFFGPGTRLTVL.

This clone was found a few times. This CDR3 is CASSIGRGSSYEQYF. The CDR3 DNA sequence: TGTGCCAGTAGTATAGGCAGGGGAAGCTCCTACGAGCAGTACTTC. The chain combines TRBV19 with TRBJ2-7, with a tentative D call TRBD1 (6 bases). CDR3 length: 15 amino acids. The germline CDR1 and CDR2 sequences are LNHDA and SQIVND (reference sequence). Deletions cut 1 base from V and 0 bases from J, with 10 bases between.

The sample holds one count of this clone. The V call is TRBV19, the J call TRBJ2-7; D possibly corresponds to TRBD1 (5 bases). CDR3 size: 13 residues. CDR1 is LNHDA, CDR2 SQIVND, per germline (reference sequence). Trimming stripped 7 bases from V and 4 bases from J, with 14 bases between. The CDR3 DNA reads TGTGCCAGTAAAGGGGCCGAGTGGTACGAGCAGTACTTC. Amino acid sequence: CASKGAEWYEQYF.

The chain employs TRBV6-1 and TRBJ2-1; D may be TRBD1 (5 bases). This CDR3 has 12 residues. The ends were cut back, 6 bases at V and 8 bases at J, with 11 bases in the middle. Germline CDR1 is MNHNS and CDR2 is SASEGT. The DNA for the CDR3 is TGTGCCAGCAGGGGGCTTGTCTATGAGCAGTTCTTC. This encodes CASRGLVYEQFF.

The chain employs TRBV9 and TRBJ2-1; a possible D gene is TRBD1 (5 bases). This CDR3 comprises 13 residues. Per the germline V gene, CDR1 is SGDLS and CDR2 is YYNGEE. The V and J ends lost 1 base and 10 bases respectively, with 12 bases between them. The CDR3 spells CASSVKMGLEQFF. The CDR3 region has the DNA TGTGCCAGCAGCGTAAAAATGGGGCTAGAGCAGTTCTTC.

The gene calls are TRBV7-3 and TRBJ2-3; D remains ambiguous. V lost 2 bases and J 4 bases, leaving 7 bases between the germline ends. This CDR3 comprises 13 residues. Germline assignment: CDR1 SGHTA and CDR2 FQGTGA. CDR3 sequence reads: CASSLGLADTQYF. The CDR3 DNA reads as TGTGCCAGCAGCTTAGGGCTGGCAGATACGCAGTATTTT.

This clone has only one observation. In DNA, the CDR3 is TGTGCCAGCAGCTTAATCTCGGGGGACACTGAAGCTTTCTTT. Translation gives CASSLISGDTEAFF. V is TRBV7-6 and J is TRBJ1-1, with D possibly being TRBD1 (5 bases). Germline V gene lookup returns CDR1 SGHVS and CDR2 FNYEAQ. The CDR3 sequence is 14 residues long. Deletions cut 2 bases from V and 3 bases from J, with 10 bases between.

The chain couples TRBV19 to TRBJ1-6; D is uncertain. The germline V and J ends were trimmed by 0 bases and 0 bases, with 12 bases remaining between them. From germline, CDR1 is LNHDA and CDR2 SQIVND (reference sequence). The CDR3 has 18 residues. CDR3 region: CASSIDPPGRSYNSPLHF. Here the CDR3 DNA reads TGTGCCAGTAGTATAGACCCTCCGGGTCGCTCCTATAATTCACCCCTCCACTTT.

The gene calls are TRBV5-4 and TRBJ2-7; 8 bases match TRBD2. CDR1 and CDR2 (germline): SGHNT, YYREEE (reference sequence). J lost 7 bases, V lost 4 bases, and 10 bases had no gene match. CDR3 length: 14 amino acids. The CDR3 spells CASSPGTSGWEQYF. CDR3 sequence (DNA): TGTGCCAGCAGCCCGGGCACTAGCGGATGGGAGCAGTACTTC. The entire variable domain, with the rest obtained from reference TRBV5-4 and TRBJ2-7, is as follows: ETGVTQSPTHLIKTRGQQVTLRCSSQSGHNTVSWYQQALGQGPQFIFQYYREEENGRGNFPPRFSGLQFPNYSSELNVNALELDDSALYLCASSPGTSGWEQYFGPGTRLTVT.

V and J are TRBV9 and TRBJ2-2; D perhaps matches TRBD2 (5 bases). Germline V gives CDR1 SGDLS, CDR2 YYNGEE. Trimming pared 0 bases from V and 3 bases from J, leaving 9 bases between. The CDR3 totals 15 residues. In DNA form, the CDR3 reads TGTGCCAGCAGCGTAGCGGACTCGCACACCGGGGAGCTGTTTTTT. Translated, it gives CASSVADSHTGELFF. The whole variable domain, remainder taken from reference TRBV9 and TRBJ2-2, is DSGVTQTPKHLITATGQRVTLRCSPRSGDLSVYWYQQSLDQGLQFLIQYYNGEERAKGNILERFSAQQFPDLHSELNLSSLELGDSALYFCASSVADSHTGELFFGEGSRLTVL.

This sequence joins TRBV2 and TRBJ2-1, with 13 bases fitting TRBD2. The CDR3 spans 13 residues. Germline V gene lookup returns CDR1 SNHLY and CDR2 FYNNEI. The ends lost 6 bases at V and 12 bases at J; junction bases unmatched: 5. The CDR3 DNA sequence: TGTGCCAGCAGCGAGGGACTAGCGGGGCGGCAGTTCTTC. Translating gives CASSEGLAGRQFF.

V and J are TRBV28 and TRBJ2-7; 14 bases are a match to TRBD2. Germline CDR1 is MDHEN and CDR2 is SYDVKM. CDR3 length equals 15 residues. V gave up 6 bases and J gave up 3 bases; unmatched junction bases: 4. The CDR3 coding sequence is TGTGCCAGCAGCCCGACTAGCGGGAGGGACTACGAGCAGTACTTC. Translated, it gives CASSPTSGRDYEQYF.

The J gene is TRBJ1-4, the V gene TRBV30; no definite D call. The CDR3 is made up of 12 amino acids. V shed 4 bases and J shed 7 bases, with 10 bases lying between them. Germline V gene data show CDR1 as GTSNPN and CDR2 as SVGIG (reference sequence). CDR3 nucleotide sequence: TGTGCCTGGACAAACCGGGGTGAAAAACTGTTTTTT. This codes for CAWTNRGEKLFF. Complete variable domain (other parts from reference TRBV30 and TRBJ1-4): SQTIHQWPATLVQPVGSPLSLECTVEGTSNPNLYWYRQAAGRGLQLLFYSVGIGQISSEVPQNLSASRPQDRQFILSSKKLLLSDSGFYLCAWTNRGEKLFFGSGTQLSVL.

About this clone itself: The same CDR3 can be traced to other DNA sequences in this sample. The rearrangement joins TRBV5-5 to TRBJ1-2, with 8 nucleotides matching TRBD1. This CDR3 has 14 residues. J lost 4 bases, V lost 4 bases, and 6 bases had no gene match. Germline V gene sequence: CDR1 SGHKS, CDR2 YYEKEE (reference sequence). This CDR3 reads CASSRETGGYGYTF. The CDR3 DNA reads TGTGCCAGCAGCAGGGAAACAGGGGGCTATGGCTACACCTTC.

The chain joins TRBV5-1 to TRBJ2-3; D is possibly TRBD1 (5 bases). This CDR3 region has 14 residues. Trimming stripped 6 bases from V and 5 bases from J, with 16 bases between. The V gene's germline CDR1 is SGHRS and CDR2 YFSETQ. The CDR3 spells CASKSQGSRDTQYF. CDR3 bases: TGCGCCAGCAAATCCCAGGGATCTAGAGATACGCAGTATTTT.

This clone was recorded a few times. In nucleotides, the CDR3 is TGCGCCAGCAGGAAGACTGATAATGAAAAACTGTTTTTT. Amino acid sequence: CASRKTDNEKLFF. The genes are TRBV5-1 and TRBJ1-4; no clear D gene. CDR1 is SGHRS, CDR2 YFSETQ, per germline. This CDR3 spans 13 amino acids. Trimming shortened V by 5 bases and J by 4 bases, and 9 bases separated the two germline ends. The entire variable domain, with the rest obtained from reference TRBV5-1 and TRBJ1-4, is as follows: KAGVTQTPRYLIKTRGQQVTLSCSPISGHRSVSWYQQTPGQGLQFLFEYFSETQRNKGNFPGRFSGRQFSNSRSEMNVSTLELGDSALYLCASRKTDNEKLFFGSGTQLSVL.

The V call is TRBV5-5, the J call TRBJ1-2, with D possibly matching TRBD1 (6 bases). Deletions cut 3 bases from V and 2 bases from J, with 17 bases between. Germline V lookup: CDR1 SGHKS, CDR2 YYEKEE (reference sequence). The CDR3 runs 16 residues. Written as DNA, the CDR3 is TGTGCCAGCAGCTACAGTTTACAGGGCCTCAACTATGGCTACACCTTC. Protein sequence: CASSYSLQGLNYGYTF.

The chain uses TRBV6-1 and TRBJ2-7; D call uncertain. This CDR3 has 14 residues. Trimming pared 1 base from V and 9 bases from J, leaving 16 bases between. Germline V gene lookup returns CDR1 MNHNS and CDR2 SASEGT. The CDR3 nucleotides are TGTGCCAGCAGTGAAGGGCAGGCTCCCCAATTGCAGTACTTC. The encoded protein is CASSEGQAPQLQYF.

This chain joins TRBV5-8 and TRBJ1-5, with a tentative D call TRBD1 (5 bases). CDR1 SGHTS and CDR2 YDEGEE come from the germline V gene. Trimming removed 0 bases from V and 4 bases from J, with 17 bases in between. This CDR3 region has 17 residues. The CDR3 nucleotides are TGTGCCAGCAGCTTGGCCTTGCGAGGGACTGGGAATCAGCCCCAGCATTTT. It codes for CASSLALRGTGNQPQHF.

The chain employs TRBV12-1 and TRBJ2-5; the D call TRBD2 from the table was never checked on the DNA. TRBV12-1 is a recognized pseudogene. The CDR3 is 23 residues long. The CDR3: CASSLSESGRKVKHKVGQETQYF. The CDR3, as DNA: TGTGCCAGCAGCCTGTCGGAGAGCGGGAGGAAGGTTAAACATAAGGTCGGGCAAGAGACCCAGTACTTC.

The count of this clone is one. The rearrangement links TRBV2 to TRBJ1-1; D gene unclear. The ends were cut back, 7 bases at V and 7 bases at J, with 16 bases in the middle. The germline CDR1 and CDR2 sequences are SNHLY and FYNNEI. The CDR3 spans 13 residues. CDR3 DNA sequence: TGTGCCAGCACGGTCAGAATCGCGGGTGAAGCTTTCTTT. This sequence encodes CASTVRIAGEAFF.